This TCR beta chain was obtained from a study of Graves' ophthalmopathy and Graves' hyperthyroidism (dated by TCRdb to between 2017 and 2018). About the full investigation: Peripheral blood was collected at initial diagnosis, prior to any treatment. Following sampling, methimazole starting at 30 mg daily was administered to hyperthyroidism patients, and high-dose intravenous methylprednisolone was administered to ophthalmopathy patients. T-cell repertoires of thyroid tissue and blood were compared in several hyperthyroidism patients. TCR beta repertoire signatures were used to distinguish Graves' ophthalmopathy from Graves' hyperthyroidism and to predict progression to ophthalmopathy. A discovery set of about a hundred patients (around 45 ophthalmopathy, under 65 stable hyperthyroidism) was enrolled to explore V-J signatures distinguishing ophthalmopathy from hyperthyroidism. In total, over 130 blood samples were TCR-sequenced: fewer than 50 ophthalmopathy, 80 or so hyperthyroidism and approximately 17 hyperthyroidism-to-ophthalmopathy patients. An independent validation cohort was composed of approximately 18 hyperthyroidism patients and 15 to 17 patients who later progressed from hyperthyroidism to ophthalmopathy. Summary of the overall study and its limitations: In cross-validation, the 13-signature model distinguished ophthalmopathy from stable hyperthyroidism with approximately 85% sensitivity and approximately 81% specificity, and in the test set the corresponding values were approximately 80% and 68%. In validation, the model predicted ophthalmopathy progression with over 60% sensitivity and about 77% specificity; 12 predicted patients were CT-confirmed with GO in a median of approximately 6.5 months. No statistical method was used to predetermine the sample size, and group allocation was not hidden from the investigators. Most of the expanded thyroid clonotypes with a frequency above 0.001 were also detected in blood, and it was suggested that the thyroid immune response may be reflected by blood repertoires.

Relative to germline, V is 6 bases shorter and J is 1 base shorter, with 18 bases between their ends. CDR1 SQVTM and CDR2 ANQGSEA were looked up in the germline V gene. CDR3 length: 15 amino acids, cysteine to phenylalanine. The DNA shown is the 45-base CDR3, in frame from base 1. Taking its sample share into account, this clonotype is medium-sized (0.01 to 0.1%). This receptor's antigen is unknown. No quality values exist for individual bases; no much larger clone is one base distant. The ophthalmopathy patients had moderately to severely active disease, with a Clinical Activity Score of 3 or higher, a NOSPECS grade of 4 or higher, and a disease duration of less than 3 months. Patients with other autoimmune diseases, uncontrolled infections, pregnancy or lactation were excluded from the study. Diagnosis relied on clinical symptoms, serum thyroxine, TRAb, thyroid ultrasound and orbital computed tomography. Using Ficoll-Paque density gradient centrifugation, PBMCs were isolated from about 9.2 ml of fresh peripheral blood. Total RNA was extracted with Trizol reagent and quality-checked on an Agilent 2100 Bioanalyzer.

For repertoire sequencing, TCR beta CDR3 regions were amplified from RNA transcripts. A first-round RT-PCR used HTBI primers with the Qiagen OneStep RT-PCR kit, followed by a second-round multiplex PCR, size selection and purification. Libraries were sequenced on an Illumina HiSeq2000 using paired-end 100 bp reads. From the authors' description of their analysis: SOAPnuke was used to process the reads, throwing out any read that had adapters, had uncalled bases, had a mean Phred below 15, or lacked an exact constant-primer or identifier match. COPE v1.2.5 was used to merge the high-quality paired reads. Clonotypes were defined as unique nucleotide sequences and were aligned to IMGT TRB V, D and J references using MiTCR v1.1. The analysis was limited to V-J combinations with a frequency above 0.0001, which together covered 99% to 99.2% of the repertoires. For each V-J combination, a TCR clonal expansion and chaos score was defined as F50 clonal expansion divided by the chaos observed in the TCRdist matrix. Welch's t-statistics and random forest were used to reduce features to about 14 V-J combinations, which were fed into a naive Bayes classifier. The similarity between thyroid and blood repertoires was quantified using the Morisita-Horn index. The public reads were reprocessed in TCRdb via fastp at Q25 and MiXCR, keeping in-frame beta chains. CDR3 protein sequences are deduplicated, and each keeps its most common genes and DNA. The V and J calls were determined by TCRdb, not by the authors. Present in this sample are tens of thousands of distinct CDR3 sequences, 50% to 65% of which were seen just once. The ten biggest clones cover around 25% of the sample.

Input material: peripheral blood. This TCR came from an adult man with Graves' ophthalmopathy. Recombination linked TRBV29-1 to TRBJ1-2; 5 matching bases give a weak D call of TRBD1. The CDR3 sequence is CSVSDSQGFNYGYTF. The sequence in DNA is TGCAGCGTCTCCGACAGCCAGGGCTTTAACTATGGCTACACCTTC.